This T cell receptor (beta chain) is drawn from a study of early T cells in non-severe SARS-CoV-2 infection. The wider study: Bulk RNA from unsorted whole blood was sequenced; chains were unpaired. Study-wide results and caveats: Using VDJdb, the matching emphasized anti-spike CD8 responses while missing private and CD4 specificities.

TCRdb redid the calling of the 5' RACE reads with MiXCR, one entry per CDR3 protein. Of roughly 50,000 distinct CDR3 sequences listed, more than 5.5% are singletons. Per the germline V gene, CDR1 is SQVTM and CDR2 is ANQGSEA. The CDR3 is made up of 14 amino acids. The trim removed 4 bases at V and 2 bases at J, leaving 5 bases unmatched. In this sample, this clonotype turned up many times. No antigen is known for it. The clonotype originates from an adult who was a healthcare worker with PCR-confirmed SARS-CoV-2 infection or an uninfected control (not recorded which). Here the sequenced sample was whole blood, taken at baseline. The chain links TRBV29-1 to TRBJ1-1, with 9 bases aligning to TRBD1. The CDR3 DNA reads TGCAGCGTTGGGGTGACAGGGGGTAACACTGAAGCTTTCTTT. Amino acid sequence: CSVGVTGGNTEAFF.